These 5 T cell receptor beta chains came from one sample sequenced in a study of CXCR3-negative and CXCR3-positive naive CD8 T cells (dated by TCRdb to the late 2010s). Broad study findings and their caveats: Compared with CXCR3-negative naive cells, CXCR3-positive naive cells had TRB CDR3s with higher hydrophobicity (lower Kidera factor 4), lower energy, and higher strength and volume indices.

TCRdb records NextSeq 550 as the sequencer. The Human TCR Profiling Kit (MiLaboratory) was used to make UMI-labeled 5' RACE TRB cDNA libraries. Reads reprocessed by TCRdb are summarized as one entry per CDR3 protein sequence, and DNA is absent. The sample table on file contains about 63,000 distinct CDR3 sequences. The ten largest clones add up to approximately 4.4% of the sample. No antigen has been assigned to these receptors. Sequencing was performed on naive CXCR3+ CD8+ T cells from blood. Interpreted using the paper, the cell subset or site label stands for: CD45RO-CCR7+CD27+CD95- naive CD8+ T cells expressing CXCR3 (TNR3+). Receptors originate from a human donor in good health. Some clones in this sample may be carry-over from other donors' samples.

This chain connects TRBV28 to TRBJ2-1; no DNA is available, so the TRBD1 call from TCRdb remains unchecked. The CDR3 consists of 14 residues. CDR1 is MDHEN, CDR2 SYDVKM, per germline. Here the CDR3 reads CASSLRPPQGEQFF.

The rearrangement uses TRBV29-1 and TRBJ1-1. The germline gives CDR1 SQVTM, CDR2 ANQGSEA. This CDR3 is built from 11 residues. The CDR3 region is CSADRNTEAFF.

The rearrangement uses TRBV7-2 and TRBJ1-2; TCRdb reports TRBD1, a call that lacks DNA to check it against. CDR3 length: 17 amino acids. CDR1 is SGHTA, CDR2 FQGNSA, per germline. CDR3 loop: CASSPSLGDSVYYGYTF.

The J gene is TRBJ2-6, the V gene TRBV7-2; TCRdb gives TRBD2 as the D gene, but with no DNA this cannot be confirmed. From germline, CDR1 is SGHTA and CDR2 FQGNSA. This CDR3 comprises 16 residues. CDR3 sequence reads: CASSSSASPGANVLTF.

CDR3: CASSLEGYNEKLFF. The genes are TRBV28 and TRBJ1-4. This CDR3 contains 14 residues. Germline values: CDR1 MDHEN, CDR2 SYDVKM.